This T cell receptor (beta chain) was sequenced during a study of blood T cells in healthy people across ages. Regarding the study as a whole: Naive and antigen-experienced cells were not separated, limiting conclusive comparison. Strong correlation was found linking TCR beta diversity to naive T cell percentage.

There are many counts of this clonotype. Antigen unknown. The CDR3 contains 13 residues. The V gene's germline CDR1 is MNHEY and CDR2 SVGAGI. V dropped 5 bases and J dropped 5 bases, with 10 bases sitting between them. Primed by a sample-barcoded 5' primer and a J-beta primer mix, a second PCR proceeded for roughly 7 to 11 cycles. Tags on each cDNA molecule came from a template-switch adaptor with 12 random nucleotides. From each sample, at least 3 million paired-end reads containing CDR3 were obtained. TCRdb independently ran MiXCR on the 5' RACE reads; one entry per CDR3 protein. The sample lists roughly 1,500,000 distinct CDR3 sequences; 42% were seen once.

Sequencing input: blood. This chain links TRBV6-5 with TRBJ2-1; TRBD2 is a possible D gene (6 bases). The origin of this receptor is a woman aged 18-29 years in good health. The CDR3 region is CASSGGGNNEQFF. CDR3 DNA: TGTGCCAGCAGTGGTGGAGGGAACAATGAGCAGTTCTTC.